These T cell receptor beta chains were read from a single sample in a study of T cell responses to AZD1222 COVID-19 vaccine. TCRdb's table, derived via immunoSEQ multiplex PCR, lists solely in-frame clones and lacks some. The table lists under 200,000 clones, around 95% of them singletons, with approximately 0.6% in the top ten. The sample consisted of peripheral blood, taken on day 0 of AZD1222 vaccination. These receptors were collected from an adult in good health. CDR3s include the opening cysteine and the closing phenylalanine or tryptophan. Fields, in order: J gene, V gene, CDR3 protein.

>TRBJ2-7|TRBV28
CASSLRDPSYEQYF
>TRBJ2-5|TRBV5-5
CASSLAQGETQYF
>TRBJ2-2|TRBV27
CATTMRGGQNTGELFF
>TRBJ1-3|TRBV29-1
CSATGWAGNTIYF
>TRBJ1-5|TRBV12-3/TRBV12-4
CASSLAQPQHF
>TRBJ2-7|TRBV18
CASSPSPPGASYEQYF
>TRBJ2-4|TRBV14
CASSQAPGLAKNIQYF
>TRBJ1-1|TRBV6-5
CASILGGQNTEAFF
>TRBJ1-3|TRBV5-6
CASSIRTGGGNTIYF
>TRBJ1-2|TRBV6-5
CASSTWDGLYGYTF
>TRBJ2-5|TRBV27
CASSSGPQYF
>TRBJ2-7|TRBV12-5
CASRGEGYEQYF
>TRBJ1-2|TRBV7-9
CASSLARQGGYTF
>TRBJ1-1|TRBV5-1
CASSSREIMNTEAFF
>TRBJ2-3|TRBV9
CASSVDSLATDTQYF
>TRBJ1-5|TRBV21-1
CASSPHVASSNQPQHF
>TRBJ1-1|TRBV6-5
CASRGTTVSPEAFF
>TRBJ2-1|TRBV19
CASSMARHRNEQFF
>TRBJ1-6|TRBV5-1
CASSLDGGAGNSPLHF
>TRBJ1-1|TRBV12-5
CASGTGVLYTEAFF
>TRBJ1-6|TRBV5-5
CASSLGRKNSPLHF
>TRBJ2-2|TRBV9
CASSPVAGELFF
>TRBJ1-1|TRBV7-8
CASSLAELYTEAFF
>TRBJ2-3|TRBV28
CASTIGGASLDTQYF
>TRBJ2-1|TRBV15
CATSRVGGKQFF
>TRBJ2-2|TRBV30
CALSLAASNTGELFF
>TRBJ1-3|TRBV27
CASSPRISGNTIYF
>TRBJ1-1|TRBV5-1
CASSPGQGALAFF
>TRBJ2-1|TRBV19
CASSTGLARGNEQFF
>TRBJ1-2|TRBV28
CASSTGGDYGYTF
>TRBJ1-3|TRBV25-1
CASSSLGSDYTIYF
>TRBJ2-7|TRBV5-4
CASSLEFRDRYEQYF
>TRBJ1-2|TRBV28
CASSSSPRDRRYGYTF
>TRBJ1-6|TRBV5-8
CASNDADNSPLHF
>TRBJ2-7|TRBV10-2
CASSDYGTANYEQYF
>TRBJ2-7|TRBV29-1
CSVQSHEQYF
>TRBJ2-1|TRBV2
CASSLTSGRAVSYNEQFF
>TRBJ1-1|TRBV7-9
CASSLQGVNTEAFF
>TRBJ2-7|TRBV14
CASSSSYEQYF